This TCR beta chain was retrieved from a study of CD8+ T cells in alopecia areata. The CDR3 covers 15 residues. Trimming shortened V by 0 bases and J by 3 bases, and 11 bases separated the two germline ends. The germline V gene encodes CDR1 GTSNPN and CDR2 SVGIG (reference sequence). Study-wide results and caveats: Relative to mice, TCR sharing across patients was less clear, a difference possibly HLA-related. Especially in alopecia totalis/universalis, lesional scalp showed greater clonality than normal scalp did.

Once RNA had been extracted, it was reverse transcribed into cDNA to act as the sequencing template. The protocol was immunoSEQ multiplex PCR, while the TCRdb copy is restricted to in-frame clones and leaves out a portion. The top ten hold roughly 6.8% of the sample, which has approximately 150,000 clones, 47% seen once. As to this clone: Its specificity is not known.

J is TRBJ2-2 and V is TRBV30, with no clear D. Sequencing was performed on CD4+ T cells sorted from blood. The receptor comes from a human donor with alopecia areata. The CDR3 spells CAWSVRGEYTGELFF. CDR3 coding DNA: TGTGCCTGGAGTGTACGAGGAGAGTACACCGGGGAGCTGTTTTTT. Using reference TRBV30 and TRBJ2-2 for the parts outside the CDR3, the full variable domain is SQTIHQWPATLVQPVGSPLSLECTVEGTSNPNLYWYRQAAGRGLQLLFYSVGIGQISSEVPQNLSASRPQDRQFILSSKKLLLSDSGFYLCAWSVRGEYTGELFFGEGSRLTVL.